Sequencing of this T cell receptor beta chain was carried out in a study of blood T cell repertoires in COVID-19. Study overall: Both acute and convalescent COVID-19 samples were obtained from the United States, Italy and Spain. T cells, B-cell-depleted T cells, or PBMCs supplied cDNA or gDNA.

This clone was seen just once. The CDR3 is 14 residues long. From germline, CDR1 is SGHTA and CDR2 FQGNSA. V gave up 5 bases and J gave up 0 bases, with 11 bases separating them. The Seattle site enrolled patients during active infection and followed them longitudinally. Study processing details: Nucleated cell number was recorded as an estimate derived from reference gene primer amplification. Clones were sequenced by immunoSEQ multiplex PCR, and TCRdb holds only the in-frame ones, with some missing. V and J calls and clone size come straight from that table; D and trimming were deduced from the DNA. The sample includes roughly 150,000 clones, more than 85% of them seen just once.

Sequencing was done on a sample of peripheral blood. V is TRBV7-2 and J is TRBJ2-7, with a tentative D call TRBD1 (6 bases). The receptor was derived from a woman at least 80 years old with COVID-19, enrolled during active disease. The CDR3 DNA reads TGTGCCAGCAGCGCCGGGACACTCTCCTACGAGCAGTACTTC. It specifies CASSAGTLSYEQYF.